This is a list of T cell receptor beta chains from one sample in a study of blood T cells in healthy people across ages. TCRdb reprocessed the 5' RACE reads via MiXCR and lists one record per CDR3 protein. This sample carries some 560,000 distinct CDR3 sequences, about 28% of them seen once, and the ten largest clones take 3% to 4%. These data were likewise used in another study, on T cells of mothers and their children.

Sequencing was performed on blood. The receptor source for this set is a boy aged 2 to 10 in good health. The CDR3 runs from the conserved cysteine through the conserved F or W. A D gene is named only where the DNA matches it firmly. The size of a clone is reported for some rows only, either as once, few or many, or as a class for expanded clones.

TRBV21-1,NA,TRBJ2-1,NA,TGTGCCAGCAGCAATTTATACCAGGGGGCCTACAATGAGCAGTTCTTC,CASSNLYQGAYNEQFF
TRBV7-9,NA,TRBJ1-6,NA,TGTGCCAGCAGCTTAGCGCCGGGGGGGCTCGATAATTCACCCCTCCACTTT,CASSLAPGGLDNSPLHF
TRBV6-2/TRBV6-3,TRBD2,TRBJ2-1,NA,TGTGCCAGCAGTTACCCGACTAGCGGGGGGGCCTATGAGCAGTTCTTC,CASSYPTSGGAYEQFF
TRBV20-1,NA,TRBJ2-6,NA,TGCAGTGCTGTTAACCCCTACTCTGGGGCCAACGTCCTGACTTTC,CSAVNPYSGANVLTF
TRBV6-2/TRBV6-3,NA,TRBJ1-1,NA,TGTGCCAGCAACCTCGGAGGCCTCCACACTGAAGCTTTCTTT,CASNLGGLHTEAFF
TRBV28,NA,TRBJ2-5,NA,TGTGCCAGCAGTTTGGTAGTCGAAGAGACCCAGTACTTC,CASSLVVEETQYF
TRBV3-1,TRBD1,TRBJ2-2,NA,TGTGCCAGCAGCCAAGTTCAGGGGGCCGGGGAGCTGTTTTTT,CASSQVQGAGELFF
TRBV15,NA,TRBJ2-3,few,TGTGCCACCAGCAGAGAGGGGAGAAGAACAGATACGCAGTATTTT,CATSREGRRTDTQYF
TRBV29-1,NA,TRBJ2-5,NA,TGCAGCGTGAGGACTGTTCAAGAGACCCAGTACTTC,CSVRTVQETQYF
TRBV20-1,TRBD2,TRBJ2-7,few,TGCAGTGCTAGAGACTTTTCAACCCCCGGGACTAGCTTCAACAACGAGCAGTACTTC,CSARDFSTPGTSFNNEQYF
TRBV11-1,TRBD1,TRBJ2-7,once,TGTGCCAGCAGCTTATTCCAGGGGGAAGCCTACGAGCAGTACTTC,CASSLFQGEAYEQYF
TRBV6-5,TRBD2,TRBJ2-3,NA,TGTGCCAGCAGTTATTCGAGACTAGCGGGGTCCAGAGGTACGCAGTATTTT,CASSYSRLAGSRGTQYF
TRBV12-3/TRBV12-4,NA,TRBJ2-1,few,TGTGCCGATAGGAGTTCTTCATCCTACAATGAGCAGTTCTTC,CADRSSSSYNEQFF
TRBV6-5,TRBD1,TRBJ2-4,NA,TGTGCCAGCGGGGACAGGGGAATGGCCAAAAACATTCAGTACTTC,CASGDRGMAKNIQYF
TRBV7-9,TRBD2,TRBJ2-7,few,TGTGCCAGCAGCACCTTTAGCGGGGCCAGCTCCTACGAGCAGTACTTC,CASSTFSGASSYEQYF
TRBV6-2/TRBV6-3,TRBD2,TRBJ2-5,few,TGTGCCAGCAGTTATCGCCGACTAGCCGAGACCCAGTACTTC,CASSYRRLAETQYF
TRBV9,NA,TRBJ1-2,few,TGTGCCAGCAGCGTAGATGGTGGTGGCTACACCTTC,CASSVDGGGYTF
TRBV20-1,TRBD2,TRBJ2-7,NA,TGCAGTGCTGTAGGGACTAGCGGGAGGGACTACGAGCAGTACTTC,CSAVGTSGRDYEQYF
TRBV7-8,TRBD2,TRBJ2-1,few,TGTGCCAGCAGCTTTTTTAGCGGGAGTGTCAATGAGCAGTTCTTC,CASSFFSGSVNEQFF
TRBV2,NA,TRBJ2-6,many,TGTGCCAGCAGTGAGAATACGGTTGGGGCCAACGTCCTGACTTTC,CASSENTVGANVLTF
TRBV20-1,NA,TRBJ1-1,once,TGCAGTGCTATCTCCAGGGAGGGCACTGAAGCTTTCTTT,CSAISREGTEAFF
TRBV7-8,TRBD2,TRBJ2-1,NA,TGTGCCAGCAGCTTATTTTCCAGCGGGAGAGGAGGGAATGAGCAGTTCTTC,CASSLFSSGRGGNEQFF
TRBV10-1,TRBD1,TRBJ2-3,NA,TGCGCCAGCAGTGAACAGGGGATGACAGATACGCAGTATTTT,CASSEQGMTDTQYF
TRBV4-3,TRBD2,TRBJ2-1,NA,TGCGCCAGCAGCCAAGAACCAGCGGGAGGGAACAATGAGCAGTTCTTC,CASSQEPAGGNNEQFF
TRBV25-1,NA,TRBJ2-1,NA,TGTGCCAGCAGTGGGGTAAATTACAATGAGCAGTTCTTC,CASSGVNYNEQFF
TRBV14,NA,TRBJ2-5,NA,TGTGCCAGCAGCCAAGCTCGGGGGATTGGGCAGCAAGAGACCCAGTACTTC,CASSQARGIGQQETQYF
TRBV10-1,NA,TRBJ1-1,NA,TGCGCCAGCAGTCCCGACGTCTGGGCCACTGAAGCTTTCTTT,CASSPDVWATEAFF
TRBV6-4,NA,TRBJ1-5,few,TGTGCCAGCAGTGCGGAGGGCGGTCAGCCCCAGCATTTT,CASSAEGGQPQHF
TRBV5-6,NA,TRBJ1-1,NA,TGTGCCAGCAGCCCGGACCCGAGAGGCACTGAAGCTTTCTTT,CASSPDPRGTEAFF
TRBV5-8,NA,TRBJ1-5,few,TGTGCCAGCAGCTTGGCCGTCTTAGTCACGAGCCAGAATCAGCCCCAGCATTTT,CASSLAVLVTSQNQPQHF
TRBV5-1,TRBD2,TRBJ2-5,few,TGCGCCAGCAGCTTCACTAGCGGGGGTGCCGGAGAGACCCAGTACTTC,CASSFTSGGAGETQYF
TRBV6-5,NA,TRBJ2-7,NA,TGTGTCAGCCTGAGAGGGGGGGAGCAGTACTTC,CVSLRGGEQYF
TRBV4-1,NA,TRBJ2-1,once,TGCGCCAGCAGCCAAGAACTCTGGAACTACAATGAGCAGTTCTTC,CASSQELWNYNEQFF
TRBV4-3,TRBD1,TRBJ1-1,NA,TGCGCCAGCAGCTACGGGACAGTGGACACTGAAGCTTTCTTT,CASSYGTVDTEAFF
TRBV6-6,NA,TRBJ1-3,few,TGTGCCAGCAGCCTAGGTACCTCAAACACCATATATTTT,CASSLGTSNTIYF
TRBV5-6,NA,TRBJ2-7,few,TGTGCCAGCAGCAGAAACAGGATCGAGCAGTACTTC,CASSRNRIEQYF
TRBV12-5,TRBD1,TRBJ2-2,NA,TGTGCTAGTGGGGACAGGAATAGGACCGGGGAGCTGTTTTTT,CASGDRNRTGELFF
TRBV7-2,TRBD2,TRBJ2-3,NA,TGTGCCAGCAGCGTTAGCGGGGTGGGCACAGATACGCAGTATTTT,CASSVSGVGTDTQYF
TRBV28,TRBD2,TRBJ2-1,few,TGTGCCAGCAGTTCATGGGGAAGCGGGAGATCGAGATTCTTC,CASSSWGSGRSRFF
TRBV7-9,TRBD2,TRBJ2-5,many,TGTGCCAGCAGCTCGATCCCGGGACTAGGAAAGACCCAGTACTTC,CASSSIPGLGKTQYF
TRBV6-4,TRBD1,TRBJ1-1,NA,TGTGCCGGCAGTAGCGACAGGGAGGGTAGTGAAGCTTTCTTT,CAGSSDREGSEAFF
TRBV6-1,NA,TRBJ2-2,few,TGTGCCAGCAGTGCCCGGTCACAGGGGAACACCGGGGAGCTGTTTTTT,CASSARSQGNTGELFF
TRBV5-1,NA,TRBJ2-6,NA,TGCGCCAGCAGCGGAGACTCTTCTGGGGCCAACGTCCTGACTTTC,CASSGDSSGANVLTF
TRBV18,NA,TRBJ2-3,NA,TGTGCCAGCTCACCACAGAGGCAGGTTGCAGATACGCAGTATTTT,CASSPQRQVADTQYF
TRBV12-3/TRBV12-4,TRBD2,TRBJ2-1,NA,TGTGCCAGCAGCCACTACGGGACTAGCGGTTACAATGAGCAGTTCTTC,CASSHYGTSGYNEQFF
TRBV30,TRBD2,TRBJ2-7,few,TGTGCCTGGAGCGTCATTCTAGCGGGGGCCGGGGAGCAGTACTTC,CAWSVILAGAGEQYF
TRBV7-2,NA,TRBJ2-5,NA,TGTGCCAGCAGCTCAGCAGGGATCGGGCAAGAGACCCAGTACTTC,CASSSAGIGQETQYF
TRBV18,NA,TRBJ1-2,few,TGTGCCAGCTCACCGCGGCACAGCCCTAACTATGGCTACACCTTC,CASSPRHSPNYGYTF
TRBV7-9,NA,TRBJ2-5,NA,TGTGCCAGCAGCTCGGAAGGAAAGGGCCATCAAGAGACCCAGTACTTC,CASSSEGKGHQETQYF
TRBV27,TRBD2,TRBJ2-7,few,TGTGCCAGCAGTCCCGGGACAACCGGGACTAGCGGGCAGTACTTC,CASSPGTTGTSGQYF
TRBV5-1,TRBD1,TRBJ1-2,NA,TGCGCCAGCAGCTTGGTGAAGGGGGCTAGTAACTATGGCTACACCTTC,CASSLVKGASNYGYTF
TRBV18,NA,TRBJ1-6,few,TGTGCCAGCTCACCGCCAGTCTCCCTCCACTTT,CASSPPVSLHF
TRBV7-2,NA,TRBJ2-1,few,TGTGCCAGCAGCTTACGAGGGGCCAATGAGCAGTTCTTC,CASSLRGANEQFF
TRBV27,TRBD1,TRBJ1-5,NA,TGTGCCAGCGGGTCCGGGACAGGAACGTATAGCAATCAGCCCCAGCATTTT,CASGSGTGTYSNQPQHF
TRBV20-1,TRBD2,TRBJ2-5,NA,TGCAGTGCTCGGATAGCGGGAGGGCCCGGGGAGACCCAGTACTTC,CSARIAGGPGETQYF